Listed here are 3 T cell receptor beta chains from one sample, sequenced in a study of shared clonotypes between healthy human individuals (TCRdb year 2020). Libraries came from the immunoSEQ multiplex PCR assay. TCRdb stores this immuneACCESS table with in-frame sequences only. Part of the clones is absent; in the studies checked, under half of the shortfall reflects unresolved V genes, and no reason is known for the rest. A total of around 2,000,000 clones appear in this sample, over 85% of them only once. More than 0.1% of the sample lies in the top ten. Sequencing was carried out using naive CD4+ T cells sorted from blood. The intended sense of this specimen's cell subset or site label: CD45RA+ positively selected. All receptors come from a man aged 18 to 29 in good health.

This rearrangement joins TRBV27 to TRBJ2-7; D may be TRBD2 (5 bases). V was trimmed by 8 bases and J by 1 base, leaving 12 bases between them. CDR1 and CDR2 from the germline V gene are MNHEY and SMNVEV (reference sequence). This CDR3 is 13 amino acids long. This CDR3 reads CASRLLGSYEQYF. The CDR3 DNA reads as TGTGCCAGCCGATTACTAGGGTCCTACGAGCAGTACTTC.

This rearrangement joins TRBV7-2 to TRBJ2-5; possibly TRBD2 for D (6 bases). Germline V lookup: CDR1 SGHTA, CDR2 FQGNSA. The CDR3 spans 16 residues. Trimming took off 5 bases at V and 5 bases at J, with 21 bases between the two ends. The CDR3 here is CASSVTGTRGEETQYF. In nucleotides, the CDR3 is TGTGCCAGCAGCGTAACCGGGACTCGAGGGGAGGAGACCCAGTACTTC.

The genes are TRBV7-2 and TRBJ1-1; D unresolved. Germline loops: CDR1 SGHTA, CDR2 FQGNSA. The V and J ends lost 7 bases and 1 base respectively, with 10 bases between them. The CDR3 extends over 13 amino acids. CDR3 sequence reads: CASTKGPNTEAFF. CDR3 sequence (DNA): TGTGCCAGCACGAAGGGTCCGAACACTGAAGCTTTCTTT.